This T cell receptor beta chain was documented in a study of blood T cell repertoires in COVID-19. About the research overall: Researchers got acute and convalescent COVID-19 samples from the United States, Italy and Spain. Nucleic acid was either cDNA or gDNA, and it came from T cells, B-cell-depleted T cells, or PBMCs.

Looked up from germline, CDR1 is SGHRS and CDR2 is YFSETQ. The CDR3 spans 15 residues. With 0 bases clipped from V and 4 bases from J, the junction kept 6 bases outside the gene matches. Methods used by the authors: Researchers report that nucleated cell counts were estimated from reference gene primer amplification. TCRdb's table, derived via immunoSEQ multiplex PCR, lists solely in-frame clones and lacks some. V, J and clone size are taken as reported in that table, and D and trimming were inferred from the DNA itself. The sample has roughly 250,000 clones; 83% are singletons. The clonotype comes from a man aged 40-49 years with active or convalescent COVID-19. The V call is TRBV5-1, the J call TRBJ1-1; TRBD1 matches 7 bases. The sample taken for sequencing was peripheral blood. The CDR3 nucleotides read TGCGCCAGCAGCTTGGCCAGGGGGAGGATCACTGAAGCTTTCTTT. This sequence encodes CASSLARGRITEAFF.